Reported below is one TCR beta chain. The antigen is not known. Trimming removed 3 bases from V and 8 bases from J, with 13 bases in between. Germline lookup yields CDR1 ENHRY and CDR2 SYGVKD. This CDR3 region has 14 residues. This entry belongs to a study of T cell responses to AZD1222 COVID-19 vaccine. Study-level points and caveats: Spike-specific TCR breadth and depth rose after two AZD1222 doses. Seropositive AZD1222 recipients at baseline numbered only five or six.

Assay: immunoSEQ multiplex PCR; the TCRdb copy retains only in-frame clones and omits some. The sample has 95,000 to 150,000 clones; roughly nine tenths are singletons. The source of this sequence is an adult in good health. This specimen was peripheral blood, taken on day 0 of AZD1222 vaccination. This chain links TRBV10-3 with TRBJ1-4; D unresolved. The CDR3 loop is CAISDDGEWEKLFF. For the CDR3, the DNA is TGTGCCATCAGTGACGACGGGGAGTGGGAAAAACTGTTTTTT.